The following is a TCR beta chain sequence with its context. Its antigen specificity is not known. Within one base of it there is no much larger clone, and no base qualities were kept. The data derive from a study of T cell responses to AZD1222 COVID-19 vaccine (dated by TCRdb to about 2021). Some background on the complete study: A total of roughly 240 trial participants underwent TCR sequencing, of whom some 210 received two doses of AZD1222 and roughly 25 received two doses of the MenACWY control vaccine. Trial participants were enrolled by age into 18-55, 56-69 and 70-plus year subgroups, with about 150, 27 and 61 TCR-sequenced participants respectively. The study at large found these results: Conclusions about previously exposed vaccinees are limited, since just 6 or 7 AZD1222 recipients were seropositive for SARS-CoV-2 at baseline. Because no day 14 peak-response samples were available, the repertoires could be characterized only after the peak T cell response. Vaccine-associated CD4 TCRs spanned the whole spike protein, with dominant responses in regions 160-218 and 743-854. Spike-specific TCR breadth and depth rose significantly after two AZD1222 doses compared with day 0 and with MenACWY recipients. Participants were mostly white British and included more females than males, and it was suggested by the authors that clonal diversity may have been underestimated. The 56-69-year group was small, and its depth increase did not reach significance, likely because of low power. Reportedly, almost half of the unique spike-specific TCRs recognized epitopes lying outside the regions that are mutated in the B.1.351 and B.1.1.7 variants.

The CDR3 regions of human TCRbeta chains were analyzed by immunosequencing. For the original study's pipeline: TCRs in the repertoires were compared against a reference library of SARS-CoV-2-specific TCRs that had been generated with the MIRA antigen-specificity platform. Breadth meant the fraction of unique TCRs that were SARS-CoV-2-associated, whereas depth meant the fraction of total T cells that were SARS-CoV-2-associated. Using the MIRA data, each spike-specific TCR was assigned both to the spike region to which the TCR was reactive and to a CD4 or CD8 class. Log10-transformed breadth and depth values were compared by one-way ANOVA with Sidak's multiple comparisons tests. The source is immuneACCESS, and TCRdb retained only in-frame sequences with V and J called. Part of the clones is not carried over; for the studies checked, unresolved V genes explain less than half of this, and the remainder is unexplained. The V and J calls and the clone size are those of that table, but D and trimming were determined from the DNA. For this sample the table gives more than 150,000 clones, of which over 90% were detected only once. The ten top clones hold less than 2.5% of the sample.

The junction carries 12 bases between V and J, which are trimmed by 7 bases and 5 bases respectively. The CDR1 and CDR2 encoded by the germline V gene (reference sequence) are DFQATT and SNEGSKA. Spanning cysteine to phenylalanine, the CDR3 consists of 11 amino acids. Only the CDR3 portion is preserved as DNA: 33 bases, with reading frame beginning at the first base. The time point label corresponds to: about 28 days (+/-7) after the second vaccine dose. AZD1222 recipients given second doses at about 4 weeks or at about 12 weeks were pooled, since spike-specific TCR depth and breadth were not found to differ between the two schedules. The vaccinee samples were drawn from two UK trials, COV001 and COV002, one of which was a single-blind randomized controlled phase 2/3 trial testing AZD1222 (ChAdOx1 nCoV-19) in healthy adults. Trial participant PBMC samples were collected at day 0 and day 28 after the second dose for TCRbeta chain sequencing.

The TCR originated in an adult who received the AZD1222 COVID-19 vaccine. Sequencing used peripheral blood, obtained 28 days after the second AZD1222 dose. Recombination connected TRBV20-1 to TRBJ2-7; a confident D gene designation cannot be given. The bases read TGCAGTGGACGACCCTCGGACGAGCAGTACTTC. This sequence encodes CSGRPSDEQYF.